The next 32 T cell receptor beta chains were all read from a single sample in a study of blood T cell repertoires in COVID-19. Libraries were prepared by immunoSEQ multiplex PCR; TCRdb keeps only in-frame clonotypes and omits some of them. The sample yields around 180,000 clones, about 85% seen once. Sample: peripheral blood. These receptors all come from a man of 80 years or more with COVID-19, enrolled during active disease.

This clone came up a few times. The chain has TRBV7-9 and TRBJ1-1; D is ambiguous. The CDR3 is 13 residues long. V was pared by 5 bases and J by 11 bases, with 18 bases between. Per germline, CDR1 SEHNR and CDR2 FQNEAQ (reference sequence). CDR3 sequence reads: CASSLTTGTVAFF. CDR3 coding DNA: TGTGCCAGCAGCCTTACGACGGGTACGGTGGCTTTCTTT. Supplemented by reference TRBV7-9 and TRBJ1-1, the full variable domain reads DTGVSQNPRHKITKRGQNVTFRCDPISEHNRLYWYRQTLGQGPEFLTYFQNEAQLEKSRLLSDRFSAERPKGSFSTLEIQRTEQGDSAMYLCASSLTTGTVAFFGQGTRLTVV.

The J gene is TRBJ2-1, the V gene TRBV27; maybe TRBD2 (5 bases). Germline values: CDR1 MNHEY, CDR2 SMNVEV (reference sequence). This CDR3 region has 13 residues. Trimming shortened V by 4 bases and J by 4 bases, and 8 bases separated the two germline ends. CDR3 sequence: CASSSWRYNEQFF. In DNA, the CDR3 is TGTGCCAGCAGTTCTTGGAGGTACAATGAGCAGTTCTTC.

The chain is built from TRBV19 and TRBJ1-6; no definite D call. Germline-derived CDR1 and CDR2 are LNHDA and SQIVND (reference sequence). V lost 6 bases, J lost 8 bases, and 11 bases lay in between. This CDR3 is 13 amino acids long. The CDR3 DNA reads as TGTGCCAGTAGGCCGGTTCCGGATTCACCCCTCCACTTT. Amino acids: CASRPVPDSPLHF.

In its sample, this clone was seen once. This sequence joins TRBV7-2 and TRBJ1-2; D not resolved. V gave up 1 base and J gave up 4 bases, with 16 bases separating them. The CDR3 loop spans 16 amino acids. Germline assignment: CDR1 SGHTA and CDR2 FQGNSA. The CDR3 is CASSLEYTASSYGYTF. The DNA for the CDR3 is TGTGCCAGCAGCTTAGAGTACACAGCCTCCTCCTATGGCTACACCTTC.

The rearrangement uses TRBV9 and TRBJ1-1; D is unclear. From germline, CDR1 is SGDLS and CDR2 YYNGEE. The CDR3 has 13 residues. V lost 3 bases and J 0 bases, leaving 6 bases between the germline ends. The CDR3 here is CASSADMNTEAFF. CDR3 nucleotides: TGTGCCAGCAGCGCAGACATGAACACTGAAGCTTTCTTT.

This clone was counted between two and nine times. The V gene is TRBV5-4, the J gene TRBJ2-3; 8 bases map to TRBD2. With V trimmed by 4 bases and J by 7 bases, 14 bases remained unmatched. The CDR3 is 16 amino acids. Per germline, CDR1 SGHNT and CDR2 YYREEE (reference sequence). The CDR3 here is CASSRPGGAVTNTQYF. The CDR3 DNA reads as TGTGCCAGCAGCCGGCCCGGGGGGGCCGTCACTAATACGCAGTATTTT. The variable domain in full, completed from reference TRBV5-4 and TRBJ2-3, reads ETGVTQSPTHLIKTRGQQVTLRCSSQSGHNTVSWYQQALGQGPQFIFQYYREEENGRGNFPPRFSGLQFPNYSSELNVNALELDDSALYLCASSRPGGAVTNTQYFGPGTRLTVL.

V gene TRBV7-3 combines with J gene TRBJ2-3, with D possibly TRBD1 on 5 matching bases. V gave up 3 bases and J gave up 1 base, with 11 bases separating them. This CDR3 is built from 15 residues. Looked up from germline, CDR1 is SGHTA and CDR2 is FQGTGA. CDR3 protein: CASSFSRGGTDTQYF. The CDR3 region has the DNA TGTGCCAGCAGCTTTTCTAGGGGTGGCACAGATACGCAGTATTTT.

V gene TRBV7-2 combines with J gene TRBJ1-4; 8 bases map to TRBD1. The CDR3 spans 15 residues. Germline values: CDR1 SGHTA, CDR2 FQGNSA. The V and J ends lost 5 bases and 2 bases, in that order; junction bases with no gene match: 4. The CDR3 protein is CASSQRTGTNEKLFF. DNA of the CDR3: TGTGCCAGCAGCCAAAGGACAGGGACTAATGAAAAACTGTTTTTT.

V is TRBV5-6 and J is TRBJ2-1, with D possibly TRBD1 on 5 matching bases. The CDR3 is made up of 15 amino acids. The V gene lost 0 bases and the J gene lost 6 bases, with 13 bases spanning the gap. CDR1 is SGHDT, CDR2 YYEEEE, per germline. The CDR3 region has the DNA TGTGCCAGCAGCTTGGATTTCTCAGGGATCAATGAGCAGTTCTTC. Its protein is CASSLDFSGINEQFF.

This clone was counted a few times. The rearrangement links TRBV6-5 to TRBJ1-2; D is ambiguous. Trimming took off 0 bases at V and 4 bases at J, with 6 bases between the two ends. CDR3 length equals 13 residues. Per the germline V gene, CDR1 is MNHEY and CDR2 is SVGAGI. CDR3 amino acids: CASSYSSSYGYTF. The CDR3 nucleotides read TGTGCCAGCAGTTACTCTAGCAGCTATGGCTACACCTTC.

This clone was seen a handful of times. The V call is TRBV6-6, the J call TRBJ2-3, with 10 nucleotides matching TRBD2. CDR1 MNHNY and CDR2 SVGAGI come from the germline V gene (reference sequence). The CDR3 has 15 amino acids. Trimming took 7 bases from V and 4 from J; bases not matched to a gene: 8. The CDR3 sequence: CASNERGGRADTQYF. CDR3 nucleotide sequence: TGTGCCAGCAACGAGCGGGGGGGCCGAGCAGATACGCAGTATTTT.

The genes are TRBV4-2 and TRBJ1-1, with a possible D match to TRBD1 (6 bases). This CDR3 contains 12 residues. Trimming shortened V by 0 bases and J by 11 bases, and 10 bases separated the two germline ends. The V gene's germline CDR1 is LGHNA and CDR2 YNFKEQ. CDR3: CASSQDMRGAFF. The DNA for the CDR3 is TGTGCCAGCAGCCAAGATATGAGGGGGGCTTTCTTT.

The chain has TRBV7-9 and TRBJ1-1; perhaps TRBD1 as D (6 bases). The V and J ends lost 2 bases and 1 base respectively, with 14 bases between them. The CDR3 totals 16 residues. Germline CDR1 is SEHNR and CDR2 is FQNEAQ (reference sequence). CDR3 sequence: CASSLWAGDGNTEAFF. As DNA, the CDR3 is TGTGCCAGCAGCTTATGGGCAGGGGATGGGAACACTGAAGCTTTCTTT.

The rearrangement links TRBV10-3 to TRBJ1-6, with 8 positions matching TRBD1. The CDR3 is 15 amino acids. With 0 bases clipped from V and 13 bases from J, the junction kept 8 bases outside the gene matches. Germline V gives CDR1 ENHRY, CDR2 SYGVKD. CDR3 nucleotide sequence: TGTGCCATCAGTGAGTCGAGTTCAGGGGGCAGTCCCCTCCACTTT. This encodes CAISESSSGGSPLHF.

V is TRBV7-8 and J is TRBJ1-1; 10 bases are a match to TRBD1. After removal of 5 bases from V and 1 base from J, the junction contained 10 bases not matched to a gene. Germline loops: CDR1 SGHVS, CDR2 FQNEAQ. The CDR3 is 17 residues long. CDR3 protein: CASSPRRDRGWNTEAFF. CDR3 sequence (DNA): TGTGCCAGCAGCCCGAGGCGGGACAGGGGCTGGAACACTGAAGCTTTCTTT.

This rearrangement joins TRBV27 to TRBJ1-6, with 8 bases matching TRBD1. This CDR3 is 15 amino acids long. V lost 6 bases, J lost 8 bases, and 9 bases stayed unmatched. Germline CDR1 and CDR2: MNHEY and SMNVEV (reference sequence). The CDR3 DNA reads as TGTGCCAGCAGCCGATTGGACAGGGCTCATTCACCCCTCCACTTT. This codes for CASSRLDRAHSPLHF.

The chain uses TRBV11-3 and TRBJ2-2; 7 nucleotides line up with TRBD1. Germline V gives CDR1 SGHNT, CDR2 YENEEA. CDR3 length: 13 amino acids. V shed 8 bases and J 6 bases; nucleotides not matched to a gene: 6. The CDR3 nucleotides are TGTGCCAGCGGCGACAGGGCGGCCGGGGAGCTGTTTTTT. It codes for CASGDRAAGELFF. The full variable domain, completed using reference TRBV11-3 and TRBJ2-2, is EAGVVQSPRYKIIEKKQPVAFWCNPISGHNTLYWYLQNLGQGPELLIRYENEEAVDDSQLPKDRFSAERLKGVDSTLKIQPAELGDSAVYLCASGDRAAGELFFGEGSRLTVL.

CDR3 in DNA: TGTGCCAGCAGTAGGACAGGGTCTAGCACAGATACGCAGTATTTT. It codes for CASSRTGSSTDTQYF. The gene calls are TRBV6-5 and TRBJ2-3, with 8 positions matching TRBD1. The CDR3 totals 15 residues. Germline assignment: CDR1 MNHEY and CDR2 SVGAGI. J lost 0 bases, V lost 5 bases, and 4 bases had no gene match.

The rearrangement uses TRBV28 and TRBJ2-1, with 12 positions matching TRBD2. With V trimmed by 5 bases and J by 9 bases, 8 bases remained unmatched. The CDR3 is made up of 15 amino acids. The germline CDR1 and CDR2 sequences are MDHEN and SYDVKM. The CDR3 coding sequence is TGTGCCAGCAGTCCTACTAGCGGGGGGCAAGGTGAGCAGTTCTTC. Translating it yields CASSPTSGGQGEQFF.

V usage is TRBV27 and J usage is TRBJ2-5; D is possibly TRBD2 (6 bases). The CDR3 runs to 14 residues. Trimming removed 5 bases at V and 5 bases at J, with 15 bases between. CDR1 is MNHEY and CDR2 is SMNVEV in the germline V gene (reference sequence). This CDR3 reads CASSLLASAETQYF. The CDR3 coding sequence is TGTGCCAGCAGTCTCCTAGCGTCTGCGGAGACCCAGTACTTC.

The V call is TRBV4-1, the J call TRBJ1-4; no definite D call. V lost 1 base and J 5 bases, leaving 17 bases between the germline ends. This CDR3 comprises 17 residues. Germline V gene lookup returns CDR1 MGHRA and CDR2 YSYEKL. The CDR3 protein is CASSQGATPTRNEKLFF. CDR3 bases: TGCGCCAGCAGCCAAGGGGCCACGCCAACCAGAAATGAAAAACTGTTTTTT.

The rearrangement uses TRBV6-6 and TRBJ1-1; 7 bases match TRBD1. This CDR3 contains 14 residues. The ends lost 4 bases at V and 3 bases at J; junction bases unmatched: 5. Germline V lookup: CDR1 MNHNY, CDR2 SVGAGI (reference sequence). The DNA of the CDR3 is TGTGCCAGCAGTTTACAGGGGCCGGACACTGAAGCTTTCTTT. This sequence encodes CASSLQGPDTEAFF.

This clone was recorded once. The rearrangement links TRBV2 to TRBJ1-1, with no clear D. V dropped 6 bases and J dropped 3 bases, with 11 bases sitting between them. The V gene's germline CDR1 is SNHLY and CDR2 FYNNEI. The CDR3 spans 13 residues. CDR3 loop: CASRLDGDTEAFF. The DNA for the CDR3 is TGTGCCAGCAGGTTAGACGGGGACACTGAAGCTTTCTTT.

The genes are TRBV28 and TRBJ1-2, with D uncertain. The V end was cut by 11 bases, the J end by 2 bases, with 21 bases between. The CDR3 extends over 15 amino acids. CDR1 is MDHEN and CDR2 is SYDVKM in the germline V gene. CDR3 DNA sequence: TGTGCCTCACAGAACCCCTCATCTGCGAACTATGGCTACACCTTC. This translates into CASQNPSSANYGYTF.

The chain recombines TRBV6-1 with TRBJ1-1; the D gene is possibly TRBD1 (6 bases). Germline V gives CDR1 MNHNS, CDR2 SASEGT. V shed 3 bases and J shed 11 bases, with 16 bases lying between them. The CDR3 length is 13 residues. DNA for the CDR3: TGTGCCAGCAGTGAGAGGGGCAGGGACAAGGCTTTCTTT. The encoded protein is CASSERGRDKAFF.

In this sample, this clone turned up a few times. The CDR3 reads CASSPKWRTGGYEQYF. The CDR3, as DNA: TGTGCCAGCAGCCCCAAATGGCGGACAGGGGGCTACGAGCAGTACTTC. This chain joins TRBV11-2 and TRBJ2-7; 10 nucleotides line up with TRBD1. The J segment lost 3 bases and the V segment lost 5 bases, leaving 10 bases of the junction unmatched. This CDR3 has 16 amino acids. From germline, CDR1 is SGHAT and CDR2 FQNNGV.

V gene TRBV18 combines with J gene TRBJ2-2; D unresolved. The CDR3 consists of 15 residues. V was cut by 0 bases and J by 8 bases, with 13 bases left in between. Per the germline V gene, CDR1 is KGHSH and CDR2 is LQKENI. CDR3: CASSPPGRVTGELFF. CDR3 in DNA: TGTGCCAGCTCACCACCGGGCCGCGTCACTGGGGAGCTGTTTTTT.

The V gene is TRBV5-4, the J gene TRBJ2-1, with TRBD2 matching over 9 bases. CDR3 length equals 14 residues. Germline lookup yields CDR1 SGHNT and CDR2 YYREEE (reference sequence). Trimming removed 2 bases from V and 7 bases from J; junction bases left unmatched: 4. Here the CDR3 DNA reads TGTGCCAGCAGCTTTAGCGGGGGAGGGAATGAGCAGTTCTTC. Translating it yields CASSFSGGGNEQFF. Variable domain in full (rest from reference TRBV5-4 and TRBJ2-1): ETGVTQSPTHLIKTRGQQVTLRCSSQSGHNTVSWYQQALGQGPQFIFQYYREEENGRGNFPPRFSGLQFPNYSSELNVNALELDDSALYLCASSFSGGGNEQFFGPGTRLTVL.

This chain connects TRBV27 to TRBJ1-1; possibly TRBD1 for D (6 bases). V was cut by 9 bases and J by 4 bases, with 12 bases left in between. Germline loops: CDR1 MNHEY, CDR2 SMNVEV (reference sequence). This CDR3 has 12 amino acids. CDR3 region: CASQGSGTEAFF. The CDR3 nucleotides are TGTGCCAGTCAGGGGAGTGGCACTGAAGCTTTCTTT.

This clone was detected only once. The chain has TRBV5-1 and TRBJ1-3, with D uncertain. V was clipped by 4 bases and J by 7 bases, with 18 bases between them. The CDR3 runs 15 residues. Germline V gives CDR1 SGHRS, CDR2 YFSETQ. The CDR3 nucleotides are TGCGCCAGCAGCCCCCAGGCTCCCCCGGGGAACACCATATATTTT. Its protein is CASSPQAPPGNTIYF.

This clone was found a few times. V and J are TRBV7-8 and TRBJ1-3; 9 nucleotides align to TRBD1. The CDR3 sequence is 15 residues long. Germline CDR1 SGHVS, CDR2 FQNEAQ. The V segment lost 6 bases and the J segment 2 bases; nucleotides outside the gene matches: 5. DNA of the CDR3: TGTGCCAGCAGGATACAGGGGGCTGCTGGAAACACCATATATTTT. The encoded protein is CASRIQGAAGNTIYF.

The CDR3 loop is CASERTGRTGNTIYF. The CDR3 DNA reads as TGTGCCAGCGAAAGGACAGGGAGGACTGGAAACACCATATATTTT. This chain joins TRBV19 and TRBJ1-3; 8 nucleotides align to TRBD1. Germline CDR1 is LNHDA and CDR2 is SQIVND (reference sequence). V shed 9 bases and J 2 bases; nucleotides not matched to a gene: 9. The CDR3 runs to 15 residues. Full variable domain (remainder filled in from reference TRBV19 and TRBJ1-3): DGGITQSPKYLFRKEGQNVTLSCEQNLNHDAMYWYRQDPGQGLRLIYYSQIVNDFQKGDIAEGYSVSREKKESFPLTVTSAQKNPTAFYLCASERTGRTGNTIYFGEGSWLTVV.